One and the same sample provided the 14 T cell receptor beta chains below, sequenced in a study of cytomegalovirus exposure and HLA in healthy donors. The PCR used 60 Vbeta and 13 Jbeta primers. Sequencing was performed with immunoSEQ multiplex PCR; in TCRdb, only in-frame clones are kept and a portion is missing. This repertoire shows more than 100,000 clones, just under 90% found once; its top ten account for roughly 5%. Sample: PBMCs. These receptors came from a woman aged 25 to 39 in good health and CMV-seronegative.

This chain links TRBV9 with TRBJ2-3; 8 bases match TRBD1. The junction had 4 bases not matched to a gene; V was cut back by 3 bases and J by 4 bases. Germline loops: CDR1 SGDLS, CDR2 YYNGEE. This CDR3 has 14 amino acids. The CDR3 region is CASSEAGGPDTQYF. For the CDR3, the DNA is TGTGCCAGCAGCGAGGCAGGGGGCCCAGATACGCAGTATTTT.

The chain uses TRBV4-3 and TRBJ2-5; 8 bases are a match to TRBD2. Gene TRBJ2-7 matches the end of the DNA better, so the J call may be wrong. This CDR3 has 16 amino acids. Looked up from germline, CDR1 is LGHNA and CDR2 is YSLEER. This CDR3 reads CASSQDRLAGLYEQYF. The CDR3 DNA reads TGCGCCAGCAGCCAAGATAGGCTAGCGGGCCTTTACGAGCAGTACTTC.

J is TRBJ1-5 and V is TRBV6-1; the D gene is possibly TRBD1 (6 bases). Trimming pared 4 bases from V and 5 bases from J, leaving 12 bases between. Germline V gene data show CDR1 as MNHNS and CDR2 as SASEGT. The CDR3 contains 14 residues. The CDR3 loop reads CASSGAQGDQPQHF. CDR3 DNA sequence: TGTGCCAGCAGTGGAGCACAGGGTGATCAGCCCCAGCATTTT.

This chain links TRBV2 with TRBJ2-1, with D possibly TRBD1 on 6 matching bases. Between the trimmed V and J ends, which lost 6 bases and 3 bases, there was a span of 12 bases. The CDR3 has 14 residues. Germline V lookup: CDR1 SNHLY, CDR2 FYNNEI. CDR3 residues: CASRGTRGYNEQFF. In nucleotides, the CDR3 is TGTGCCAGCAGGGGGACACGGGGCTACAATGAGCAGTTCTTC.

V gene TRBV6-5 combines with J gene TRBJ1-2; D is possibly TRBD1 (5 bases). Trimming cost V 0 bases and J 7 bases, with 15 bases left between them. The CDR3 has 15 amino acids. CDR1 MNHEY and CDR2 SVGAGI come from the germline V gene. The CDR3 DNA reads TGTGCCAGCAGTTACTCTAACGGCAGGGAAGTTGGCTACACCTTC. It specifies CASSYSNGREVGYTF.

This clone appeared a few times. The V and J genes are TRBV5-1 and TRBJ1-5; D is ambiguous. The CDR3 runs to 13 residues. V was pared by 5 bases and J by 5 bases, with 11 bases between. The germline V gene has CDR1 SGHRS and CDR2 YFSETQ. Here the CDR3 reads CASRSDWDQPQHF. CDR3 in DNA: TGCGCCAGCAGGTCAGACTGGGATCAGCCCCAGCATTTT.

This chain connects TRBV4-1 to TRBJ1-2; D gene uncertain. From germline, CDR1 is MGHRA and CDR2 YSYEKL. Trimming took 0 bases from V and 3 from J, leaving 11 bases between them. This CDR3 spans 15 amino acids. CDR3 amino acids: CASSQEGQSDYGYTF. The CDR3, as DNA: TGCGCCAGCAGCCAAGAGGGCCAGTCGGACTATGGCTACACCTTC.

The rearrangement uses TRBV4-1 and TRBJ2-1; TRBD1 is a possible D gene (5 bases). The CDR3 is made up of 15 amino acids. Trimming took off 4 bases at V and 3 bases at J, with 13 bases between the two ends. Germline V gene lookup returns CDR1 MGHRA and CDR2 YSYEKL. CDR3 coding DNA: TGCGCCAGCAGCCCCTCAGGGATCCTCTACAATGAGCAGTTCTTC. Translation gives CASSPSGILYNEQFF.

CDR3 nucleotide sequence: TGTGCCAGCAGCTTGTCCCTACGACTGAAAGCGGAGACCCAGTACTTC. This sequence encodes CASSLSLRLKAETQYF. The V and J genes are TRBV5-4 and TRBJ2-5; D call uncertain. The CDR3 is made up of 16 amino acids. The V gene's germline CDR1 is SGHNT and CDR2 YYREEE (reference sequence). Trimming took 1 base from V and 5 from J, leaving 18 bases between them.

The rearrangement uses TRBV5-6 and TRBJ2-6; D possibly corresponds to TRBD1 (6 bases). CDR1 is SGHDT and CDR2 is YYEEEE in the germline V gene. Trimming removed 4 bases from V and 0 bases from J, with 11 bases in between. There are 16 residues in the CDR3. The CDR3 nucleotides read TGTGCCAGCAGCCCTGGCAGGGGCTCTGGGGCCAACGTCCTGACTTTC. It yields the protein CASSPGRGSGANVLTF. The variable domain in full, with the rest retrieved from reference TRBV5-6 and TRBJ2-6, is DAGVTQSPTHLIKTRGQQVTLRCSPKSGHDTVSWYQQALGQGPQFIFQYYEEEERQRGNFPDRFSGHQFPNYSSELNVNALLLGDSALYLCASSPGRGSGANVLTFGAGSRLTVL.

The rearrangement joins TRBV25-1 to TRBJ1-2; TRBD1 might be the D (5 bases). Trimming shortened V by 1 base and J by 4 bases, and 10 bases separated the two germline ends. The length of the CDR3 is 14 residues. Germline-derived CDR1 and CDR2 are MGHDK and SYGVNS. CDR3 bases: TGTGCCAGCAGTGAATGGGGGGGTAGCTATGGCTACACCTTC. As protein: CASSEWGGSYGYTF.

Comment on this clone: This CDR3 is also generated by other DNA sequences in the sample. The DNA of the CDR3 is TGTGCCAGCAGCGTAGGAGGGGGAAACTATGGCTACACCTTC. This translates into CASSVGGGNYGYTF. The J gene is TRBJ1-2, the V gene TRBV9; possible D gene TRBD1, 6 bases. CDR1 SGDLS and CDR2 YYNGEE come from the germline V gene. This CDR3 has 14 residues. Trimming pared 0 bases from V and 2 bases from J, leaving 8 bases between.

J is TRBJ1-5 and V is TRBV6-6; D perhaps matches TRBD1 (5 bases). Germline V gene lookup returns CDR1 MNHNY and CDR2 SVGAGI (reference sequence). The CDR3 has 16 residues. V shed 0 bases and J shed 6 bases, with 15 bases lying between them. CDR3 DNA sequence: TGTGCCAGCAGTTACTCGTGGGGCCCCGGGGGTCAGCCCCAGCATTTT. It codes for CASSYSWGPGGQPQHF.

V gene TRBV18 combines with J gene TRBJ1-2; D ambiguous. Germline assignment: CDR1 KGHSH and CDR2 LQKENI. The CDR3 has 16 residues. The ends were cut back, 3 bases at V and 2 bases at J, with 16 bases in the middle. CDR3 sequence reads: CASSPTNRDINYGYTF. The CDR3 coding sequence is TGTGCCAGCTCACCCACTAACCGGGATATAAACTATGGCTACACCTTC.